A selection of T cell receptor beta chains follows, all from one sample in a study of T cell responses to AZD1222 COVID-19 vaccine. Sequenced by immunoSEQ multiplex PCR; TCRdb stores in-frame clones only, minus some. The sample yields about 82,000 clones, over 90% seen once. This specimen was peripheral blood, taken on day 0 of AZD1222 vaccination. These receptors were obtained from an adult in good health. Both conserved end residues are part of each CDR3. The order of the fields is CDR3 protein, CDR3 DNA, J gene, D gene, clone size, V gene. A D gene is named only where the DNA matches it firmly. The size of a clone is reported for some rows only, either as once, few or many, or as a class for expanded clones.

CASSYFQGGTGELFF	TGTGCCAGCAGTTACTTCCAAGGGGGAACCGGGGAGCTGTTTTTT	TRBJ2-2	NA	NA	TRBV6-5
CASSRRPVQETQYF	TGCGCCAGCAGCCGGAGGCCAGTACAAGAGACCCAGTACTTC	TRBJ2-5	NA	NA	TRBV5-1
CASSPPGQGGVLYGYTF	TGTGCCAGCAGTCCACCCGGACAGGGAGGTGTCTTGTATGGCTACACCTTC	TRBJ1-2	TRBD1	NA	TRBV28
CASSLGDRAQPQHF	TGTGCCAGCAGTTTGGGCGACAGGGCTCAGCCCCAGCATTTT	TRBJ1-5	TRBD1	NA	TRBV28
CASSSWGGFSYEQYF	TGTGCCAGTAGTAGCTGGGGGGGATTTTCTTACGAGCAGTACTTC	TRBJ2-7	TRBD2	NA	TRBV19
CASSPGTGFTDTQYF	TGTGCCAGCAGCCCCGGGACAGGGTTCACAGATACGCAGTATTTT	TRBJ2-3	TRBD1	once	TRBV6-5
CASRPGAADGYTF	TGCGCCAGCAGGCCCGGGGCCGCCGATGGCTACACCTTC	TRBJ1-2	NA	NA	TRBV5-1
CASSEEWLSSGNTIYF	TGTGCCAGCAGTGAAGAATGGCTCAGCTCTGGAAACACCATATATTTT	TRBJ1-3	NA	NA	TRBV2
CASSLSQRNTGELFF	TGTGCCAGCAGTTTAAGTCAGAGAAACACCGGGGAGCTGTTTTTT	TRBJ2-2	NA	NA	TRBV28
CSVNSRAANTEAFF	TGCAGCGTTAATTCCCGGGCTGCGAACACTGAAGCTTTCTTT	TRBJ1-1	NA	NA	TRBV29-1
CASSYSRQGRREQYF	TGTGCCAGCAGTTACTCGAGACAGGGGCGGCGCGAGCAGTACTTC	TRBJ2-7	TRBD1	once	TRBV6-5
CASSLMPGNQPQHF	TGTGCCAGCAGTTTAATGCCAGGCAATCAGCCCCAGCATTTT	TRBJ1-5	NA	NA	TRBV28
CASSHPGSYEQYF	TGTGCCAGCAGTCACCCAGGGTCCTACGAGCAGTACTTC	TRBJ2-7	NA	NA	TRBV6-5
CASRRGTLTYEQYF	TGTGCCAGCCGACGAGGGACATTGACCTACGAGCAGTACTTC	TRBJ2-7	NA	NA	TRBV6-5
CASSAGQGAGNEQFF	TGTGCCAGCTCAGCGGGACAGGGGGCAGGCAATGAGCAGTTCTTC	TRBJ2-1	TRBD1	NA	TRBV18
CASSYSNRRETQYF	TGTGCCAGCAGTTACTCGAACCGGAGAGAGACCCAGTACTTC	TRBJ2-5	NA	few	TRBV6-2/TRBV6-3
CASSQYTGQGRTMNTEAFF	TGTGCCAGCAGCCAATACACGGGACAGGGGCGAACAATGAACACTGAAGCTTTCTTT	TRBJ1-1	TRBD1	NA	TRBV16
CASSLDQSSYNSPLHF	TGCGCCAGCAGCTTGGACCAGAGCTCCTATAATTCACCCCTCCACTTT	TRBJ1-6	NA	few	TRBV5-1
CASSPAGTPHSYEQYF	TGTGCCAGCAGCCCCGCCGGGACACCTCACTCCTACGAGCAGTACTTC	TRBJ2-7	NA	NA	TRBV28
CASPKDNLRTEAFF	TGTGCCAGCCCTAAGGACAATCTAAGAACTGAAGCTTTCTTT	TRBJ1-1	NA	few	TRBV6-5
CSVGGTSGIYNEQFF	TGCAGCGTAGGGGGGACTAGCGGGATCTACAATGAGCAGTTCTTC	TRBJ2-1	TRBD2	NA	TRBV29-1
CSVPTGGGWETQYF	TGCAGCGTCCCGACCGGGGGAGGGTGGGAGACCCAGTACTTC	TRBJ2-5	TRBD2	NA	TRBV29-1
CASSLGGGSTEAFF	TGTGCCAGCAGCTTGGGGGGAGGCAGTACTGAAGCTTTCTTT	TRBJ1-1	NA	NA	TRBV7-3
CASSLTGSNIQYF	TGTGCCAGCAGTTTGACAGGGTCAAACATTCAGTACTTC	TRBJ2-4	TRBD1	NA	TRBV25-1
CASSFQGLGYEQYF	TGTGCCAGCAGTTTTCAGGGACTGGGGTACGAGCAGTACTTC	TRBJ2-7	NA	NA	TRBV28
CASTTAGKDTQYF	TGTGCCAGCACCACGGCAGGGAAAGATACGCAGTATTTT	TRBJ2-3	NA	NA	TRBV2
CASSSNRGTTDTQYF	TGTGCCAGCAGCTCGAACAGGGGAACCACAGATACGCAGTATTTT	TRBJ2-3	TRBD1	NA	TRBV7-9
CATSRGGNQPQHF	TGTGCCACCAGCAGAGGGGGGAATCAGCCCCAGCATTTT	TRBJ1-5	NA	once	TRBV15
CASEAQGYSPLHF	TGTGCCAGCGAGGCACAGGGATATTCACCCCTCCACTTT	TRBJ1-6	NA	NA	TRBV28
CASSHLGHLPGSGNTIYF	TGTGCCAGCAGCCACCTTGGGCACCTTCCAGGGTCTGGAAACACCATATATTTT	TRBJ1-3	NA	NA	TRBV11-3
CASSSTQGRNQPQHF	TGTGCCAGCAGCTCTACTCAGGGTAGAAATCAGCCCCAGCATTTT	TRBJ1-5	NA	NA	TRBV5-6
CASSLEGTDNQEQFF	TGTGCCAGCAGTTTAGAGGGTACGGACAACCAGGAGCAGTTCTTC	TRBJ2-1	NA	NA	TRBV27
CASSFLRGTGENNEQFF	TGTGCCAGCAGCTTCCTCCGGGGGACAGGGGAGAACAATGAGCAGTTCTTC	TRBJ2-1	TRBD1	NA	TRBV5-8